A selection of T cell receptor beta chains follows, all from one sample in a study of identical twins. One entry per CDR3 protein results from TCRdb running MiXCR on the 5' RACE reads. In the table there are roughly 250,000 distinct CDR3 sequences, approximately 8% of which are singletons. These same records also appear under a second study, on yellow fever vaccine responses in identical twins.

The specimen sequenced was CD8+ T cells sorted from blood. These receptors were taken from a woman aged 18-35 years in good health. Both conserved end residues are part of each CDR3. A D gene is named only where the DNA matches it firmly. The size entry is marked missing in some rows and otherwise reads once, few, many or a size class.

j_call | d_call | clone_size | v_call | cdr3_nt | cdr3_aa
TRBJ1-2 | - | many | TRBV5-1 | TGCGCCAGCAGCTTGGGACAGGTCGGTGGCTACACCTTC | CASSLGQVGGYTF
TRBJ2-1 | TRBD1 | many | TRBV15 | TGTGCCACCAGCAGACGACTTCCGAACTTAGGGGGCCGCTACAATGAGCAGTTCTTC | CATSRRLPNLGGRYNEQFF
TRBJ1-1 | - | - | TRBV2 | TGTGCCAGCAGAAAAAAGACAGACATGAACACTGAAGCTTTCTTT | CASRKKTDMNTEAFF
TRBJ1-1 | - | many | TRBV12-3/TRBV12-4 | TGTGCCAGCAGTTTAGGGTTGTACCCGGATGACATGAACACTGAAGCTTTCTTT | CASSLGLYPDDMNTEAFF
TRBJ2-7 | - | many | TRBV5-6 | TGTGCCAGCAGCTCCTACGTCCCGGACATTTTCCCCAGCGGGTTCTACGAGCAGTACTTC | CASSSYVPDIFPSGFYEQYF
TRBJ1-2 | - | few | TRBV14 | TGTGCCAGCAGCCCGGGACTAGGCTACACCTTC | CASSPGLGYTF
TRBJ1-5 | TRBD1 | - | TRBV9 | TGTGCCAGCAGCGAGGGGACAGTCAAAGGGCAGCCCCAGCATTTT | CASSEGTVKGQPQHF
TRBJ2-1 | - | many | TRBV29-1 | TGCAGCGTTGAAGACAGGAACAGGCATGAGCAGTTCTTC | CSVEDRNRHEQFF
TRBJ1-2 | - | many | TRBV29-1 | TGCAGCGTTGAACGAGGCTATGGCTACACCTTC | CSVERGYGYTF
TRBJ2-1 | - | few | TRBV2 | TGTGCCAGCAGTGAGTGGCCAGGGGATACCAATGAGCAGTTCTTC | CASSEWPGDTNEQFF
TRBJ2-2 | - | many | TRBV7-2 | TGTGCCAGCAGCCCCTTTGGGGGGAGAGATACCGGGGAGCTGTTTTTT | CASSPFGGRDTGELFF
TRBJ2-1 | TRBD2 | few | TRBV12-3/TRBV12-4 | TGTGCCAGCAGTGACCGACTAGCGGGAACCTACAATGAGCAGTTCTTC | CASSDRLAGTYNEQFF
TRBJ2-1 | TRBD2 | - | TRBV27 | TGTGCCAGCACCCCCCCGGGCGGGAGGGCGAATGAGCAGTTCTTC | CASTPPGGRANEQFF
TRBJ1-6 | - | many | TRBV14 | TGTGCCAGCAGCCAAACAGGGTTCTCCTATAATTCACCCCTCCACTTT | CASSQTGFSYNSPLHF
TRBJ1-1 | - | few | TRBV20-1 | TGCAGTGCTAGAGATCGAAGCAGGGGCTACACTGAAGCTTTCTTT | CSARDRSRGYTEAFF
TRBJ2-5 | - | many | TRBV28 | TGTGCCAGCAGCGAGTCCGGTTCAGAGACCCAGTACTTC | CASSESGSETQYF
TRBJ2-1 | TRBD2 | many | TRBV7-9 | TGTGCCAGCAGCTCCCTAGCGGGTGGGGACAATGAGCAGTTCTTC | CASSSLAGGDNEQFF
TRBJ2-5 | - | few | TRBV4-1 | TGCGCCAGCAGCCAAACGGGAGCCCAAGAGACCCAGTACTTC | CASSQTGAQETQYF
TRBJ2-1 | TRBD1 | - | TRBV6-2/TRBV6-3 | TGTGCCAGCAACCGGGACAGGGTTGTGGTCGATGAGCAGTTCTTC | CASNRDRVVVDEQFF
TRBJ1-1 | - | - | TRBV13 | TGTGCCAGCAGCTTCTGGCCTCAAGGGGACCGTAGGACTGAAGCTTTCTTT | CASSFWPQGDRRTEAFF
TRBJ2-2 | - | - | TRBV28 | TGTGCCAGCGGTTTTACCGGGGAGCTGTTTTTT | CASGFTGELFF
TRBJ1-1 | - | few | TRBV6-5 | TGTGCCAGCAGTTACGGGCGGGACCTAGCTTTCTTT | CASSYGRDLAFF
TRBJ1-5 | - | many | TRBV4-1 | TGCGCCAGCAGCCACAAGGAGGGGGGTTTAGGGCAGCCCCAGCATTTT | CASSHKEGGLGQPQHF
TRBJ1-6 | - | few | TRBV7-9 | TGTGCCAGCAGCCTTACAGGGCGGGAACCCCTCCACTTT | CASSLTGREPLHF
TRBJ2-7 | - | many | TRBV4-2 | TGTGCCAGCAGCCAAGACCCTGAGACTAGCTTC | CASSQDPETSF
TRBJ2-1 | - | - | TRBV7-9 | TGTGCCAGCAGACACCAAAGCTCCTACAATGAGCAGTTCTTC | CASRHQSSYNEQFF
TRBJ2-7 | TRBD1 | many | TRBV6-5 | TGTGCCAGCAGTTACGGGACAGGCTACGAGCAGTACTTC | CASSYGTGYEQYF
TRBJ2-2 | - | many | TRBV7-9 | TGTGCCAGCAGCTTATCTCCGGAGCTGTTTTTT | CASSLSPELFF
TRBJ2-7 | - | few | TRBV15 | TGTGCCACCAGCAGATCCGACTCTAGGGAGCAGTACTTC | CATSRSDSREQYF
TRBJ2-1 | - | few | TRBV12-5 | TGTGCTAGTGGTTCGCACCCAGGGGATAATGAGCAGTTCTTC | CASGSHPGDNEQFF
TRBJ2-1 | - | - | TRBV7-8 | TGTGCCAGCAGCCGCCAAAAGGCAGGGGATGAGCAGTTCTTC | CASSRQKAGDEQFF
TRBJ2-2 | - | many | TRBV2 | TGTGCCAGCAAAATCGAGGGGACCGGGGAGCTGTTTTTT | CASKIEGTGELFF
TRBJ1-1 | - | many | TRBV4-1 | TGCGCCAGCAGCCAAGTCGACCTCTTGAGGATGTTCACTGAAGCTTTCTTT | CASSQVDLLRMFTEAFF
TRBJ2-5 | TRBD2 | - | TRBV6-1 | TGTGCCAGCAGTCACGCCTTCGGGGGGAGGAGAGGCCAAGAGACCCAGTACTTC | CASSHAFGGRRGQETQYF
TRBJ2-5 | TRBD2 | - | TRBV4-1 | TGCGCCAGCGCCGGCGGGGGGACGCTCCAAGAGACCCAGTACTTC | CASAGGGTLQETQYF
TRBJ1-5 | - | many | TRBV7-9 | TGTGCCAGCAGCCCGGATGCGACGGGGCAGCCCCAGCATTTT | CASSPDATGQPQHF
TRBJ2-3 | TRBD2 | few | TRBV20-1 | TGCAGTGCTAGAGGTCCTCAAGCGGGGGGGTACACTGATACGCAGTATTTT | CSARGPQAGGYTDTQYF
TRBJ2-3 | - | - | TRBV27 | TGTGCCAGCAGTCCCGGCGGCGACTACCTCTTCGGGCAGTATTTT | CASSPGGDYLFGQYF
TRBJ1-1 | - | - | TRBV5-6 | TGTGCCAGCAGCTTCGGGGGGTGGGACACTGAAGCTTTCTTT | CASSFGGWDTEAFF
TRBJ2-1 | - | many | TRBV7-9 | TGTGCCAGCAGCTTGGGCCTCCCTGGCTACAATGAGCAGTTCTTC | CASSLGLPGYNEQFF
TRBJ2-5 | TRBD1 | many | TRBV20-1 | TGCAGTGCTAGAGATCCGGGACAGAAAGAGACCCAGTACTTC | CSARDPGQKETQYF
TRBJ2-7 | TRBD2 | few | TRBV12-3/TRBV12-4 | TGTGCCAGCAGCACTAGCGGGACCGGCTACGAGCAGTACTTC | CASSTSGTGYEQYF
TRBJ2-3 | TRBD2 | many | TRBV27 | TGTGCCAGCAGTCCCAGACTAGCGGGAAGCACAGATACGCAGTATTTT | CASSPRLAGSTDTQYF
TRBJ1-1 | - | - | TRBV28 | TGTGCCAGCAGTCCCAGGATGAACACTGAAGCTTTCTTT | CASSPRMNTEAFF
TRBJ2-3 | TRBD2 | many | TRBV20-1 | TGCAGTGCTAGAGGTGTATCCAGCGGGAGGCTCACAGATACGCAGTATTTT | CSARGVSSGRLTDTQYF
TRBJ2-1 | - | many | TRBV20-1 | TGCAGTGCTAGAGTTCCGGACGGCGTAGTGGGTGAGCAGTTCTTC | CSARVPDGVVGEQFF